Listed here are 28 T cell receptor beta chains from one sample, sequenced in a study of T cell repertoires in cytomegalovirus infection. TCRdb processed the reads anew with MiXCR; each CDR3 protein has one entry. The sample yields under 300,000 distinct CDR3 sequences, roughly 12% seen once. Sequencing used PBMCs. The receptors come from a human donor in good health (CMV status not recorded). Some clones in this sample may be carry-over from other donors' samples.

The table lists this clonotype with many counts. The chain links TRBV7-2 to TRBJ1-2; 10 bases match TRBD1. This CDR3 contains 14 residues. Germline V gene lookup returns CDR1 SGHTA and CDR2 FQGNSA. The V and J ends lost 5 bases and 7 bases, in that order; junction bases with no gene match: 7. CDR3 sequence reads: CASSETRTGGGYTF. In nucleotides, the CDR3 is TGTGCCAGCAGCGAAACTCGGACAGGGGGTGGCTACACCTTC. Full variable domain (missing parts from reference TRBV7-2 and TRBJ1-2): GAGVSQSPSNKVTEKGKDVELRCDPISGHTALYWYRQSLGQGLEFLIYFQGNSAPDKSGLPSDRFSAERTGGSVSTLTIQRTQQEDSAVYLCASSETRTGGGYTFGSGTRLTVV.

The sample holds a few counts of this clonotype. V is TRBV3-1 and J is TRBJ2-1; the D gene could be TRBD1 or TRBD2 (5 bases each). This CDR3 is 14 amino acids long. V lost 3 bases, J lost 4 bases, and 10 bases lay in between. Germline V gene sequence: CDR1 LGHDT, CDR2 YNNKEL (reference sequence). The CDR3 is CASSHRGGYNEQFF. The CDR3 DNA reads as TGTGCCAGCAGCCATCGGGGCGGTTACAATGAGCAGTTCTTC.

This clonotype showed up many times. This sequence joins TRBV7-2 and TRBJ2-2; D is unclear. Germline V gene lookup returns CDR1 SGHTA and CDR2 FQGNSA. The CDR3 runs 18 residues. V was cut by 5 bases and J by 1 base, with 20 bases left in between. The CDR3 DNA sequence: TGTGCCAGCAGCCAAAGCCTACACCGTGCCAGGAACACCGGGGAGCTGTTTTTT. Encoded protein: CASSQSLHRARNTGELFF. Full variable domain (rest looked up from reference TRBV7-2 and TRBJ2-2): GAGVSQSPSNKVTEKGKDVELRCDPISGHTALYWYRQSLGQGLEFLIYFQGNSAPDKSGLPSDRFSAERTGGSVSTLTIQRTQQEDSAVYLCASSQSLHRARNTGELFFGEGSRLTVL.

The chain uses TRBV5-1 and TRBJ1-1, with D possibly being TRBD1 (5 bases). This CDR3 is 15 amino acids long. The germline V gene has CDR1 SGHRS and CDR2 YFSETQ. V lost 6 bases and J 2 bases, leaving 17 bases between the germline ends. The CDR3 DNA is TGCGCCAGCACCGACCGGGACCCCGTAAACACTGAAGCTTTCTTT. Protein sequence: CASTDRDPVNTEAFF.

This clonotype was seen many times. This chain connects TRBV7-9 to TRBJ2-1; D remains ambiguous. CDR3 length: 12 residues. Trimming took off 1 base at V and 14 bases at J, with 12 bases between the two ends. Germline V gives CDR1 SEHNR, CDR2 FQNEAQ (reference sequence). The CDR3 bases are TGTGCCAGCAGCTTAGGCAGTACGGACGAGTTCTTC. This encodes CASSLGSTDEFF.

This clonotype occurred many times. The chain uses TRBV7-2 and TRBJ2-1; no clear D gene. Germline CDR1 and CDR2: SGHTA and FQGNSA. This CDR3 contains 13 residues. V was trimmed by 1 base and J by 7 bases, leaving 8 bases between them. The CDR3 region is CASSLGIWNEQFF. CDR3 nucleotide sequence: TGTGCCAGCAGCTTAGGGATCTGGAATGAGCAGTTCTTC.

This clonotype has ten or more counts. A junction end diverges from the germline sequence, so it may reflect a read error. The chain couples TRBV7-2 to TRBJ2-5; D might be TRBD1 or TRBD2, each matching 5 bases. The germline gives CDR1 SGHTA, CDR2 FQGNSA. The CDR3 is made up of 13 amino acids. The CDR3 loop reads CASSLDWGSTPAF. CDR3 nucleotides: TGTGCCAGCAGCTTAGATTGGGGGAGTACTCCGGCCTTC.

This clonotype was found a few times. The chain carries TRBV7-3 and TRBJ2-1; 7 nucleotides match TRBD2. The ends lost 6 bases at V and 12 bases at J; junction bases unmatched: 5. The CDR3 contains 11 residues. The germline V gene has CDR1 SGHTA and CDR2 FQGTGA. The DNA of the CDR3 is TGTGCCAGCAGTGCGGGGGAAGGGCAGTTCTTC. It yields the protein CASSAGEGQFF. The whole variable domain, remainder taken from reference TRBV7-3 and TRBJ2-1, is GAGVSQTPSNKVTEKGKYVELRCDPISGHTALYWYRQSLGQGPEFLIYFQGTGAADDSGLPNDRFFAVRPEGSVSTLKIQRTERGDSAVYLCASSAGEGQFFGPGTRLTVL.

This clonotype was observed at least ten times. This rearrangement joins TRBV5-6 to TRBJ2-7, with D perhaps being TRBD1 or TRBD2 (6 bases each). This CDR3 has 15 amino acids. Germline V gives CDR1 SGHDT, CDR2 YYEEEE. Trimming cost V 3 bases and J 3 bases, with 16 bases left between them. Here the CDR3 DNA reads TGTGCCAGCAGCTCCCGGGGGCCGACAGGCTACGAGCAGTACTTC. As protein: CASSSRGPTGYEQYF. The full variable domain, rest sourced from reference TRBV5-6 and TRBJ2-7, is DAGVTQSPTHLIKTRGQQVTLRCSPKSGHDTVSWYQQALGQGPQFIFQYYEEEERQRGNFPDRFSGHQFPNYSSELNVNALLLGDSALYLCASSSRGPTGYEQYFGPGTRLTVT.

This clonotype has a count of ten or more. The rearrangement joins TRBV19 to TRBJ1-1; D perhaps matches TRBD1 (5 bases). This CDR3 is 16 amino acids long. V lost 5 bases, J lost 2 bases, and 18 bases lay in between. CDR1 and CDR2 (germline): LNHDA, SQIVND (reference sequence). CDR3 sequence reads: CASSGERGRGNTEAFF. CDR3 nucleotides: TGTGCCAGTAGTGGGGAGAGGGGCCGAGGAAACACTGAAGCTTTCTTT.

This clonotype occurred many times. The V gene is TRBV29-1, the J gene TRBJ1-1; 7 nucleotides match TRBD1. This CDR3 is built from 13 residues. V trimming: 7 bases; J trimming: 1 base; junction bases outside the gene matches: 6. Germline V gives CDR1 SQVTM, CDR2 ANQGSEA. Written as DNA, the CDR3 is TGCAGCGGGGCTGGACAGGCGAACACTGAAGCTTTCTTT. Protein sequence: CSGAGQANTEAFF.

This clonotype showed up many times. This rearrangement joins TRBV6-1 to TRBJ2-3; no clear D gene. V shed 6 bases and J shed 0 bases, with 7 bases lying between them. CDR1 MNHNS and CDR2 SASEGT come from the germline V gene. There are 13 residues in the CDR3. This CDR3 reads CASRRDSTDTQYF. In DNA form, the CDR3 reads TGTGCCAGCAGACGCGACAGCACAGATACGCAGTATTTT.

Only a few counts were recorded for this clonotype. V gene TRBV28 combines with J gene TRBJ2-1, with D perhaps matching TRBD1 (7 bases). This CDR3 has 15 residues. V gave up 3 bases and J gave up 4 bases, with 13 bases separating them. Germline CDR1 and CDR2: MDHEN and SYDVKM. CDR3 nucleotides: TGTGCCAGCAGTTTCCCGGCAGGGGGGTACAATGAGCAGTTCTTC. It codes for CASSFPAGGYNEQFF.

The chain combines TRBV10-3 with TRBJ2-7, with no clear D. The CDR3 consists of 14 residues. Germline V gives CDR1 ENHRY, CDR2 SYGVKD. V lost 2 bases to trimming and J lost 2 bases, with 10 bases between them. The CDR3 DNA follows: TGTGCCATCAGTGAGGAGGTAGTCACCTACGAGCAGTACTTC. Translated: CAISEEVVTYEQYF.

The rearrangement uses TRBV6-5 and TRBJ1-6; D may be TRBD1 (6 bases). Germline V gene lookup returns CDR1 MNHEY and CDR2 SVGAGI. Trimming took 5 bases from V and 7 from J, leaving 15 bases between them. CDR3 length equals 15 residues. In nucleotides, the CDR3 is TGTGCCAGCAGTCCACAGGGTCAGTCGAATTCACCCCTCCACTTT. Protein: CASSPQGQSNSPLHF.

This clonotype was counted at least ten times. The chain uses TRBV7-2 and TRBJ2-6, with TRBD1 identical over 8 bases. Germline CDR1 reads SGHTA; CDR2 reads FQGNSA. J gave up 4 bases and V 4 bases, and 12 bases lay outside the gene matches. The CDR3 is 18 residues long. The CDR3 region is CASSSFRQGLGGANVLTF. The CDR3, as DNA: TGTGCCAGCAGCTCATTCCGACAGGGGCTGGGGGGGGCCAACGTCCTGACTTTC. Combining the CDR3 with reference TRBV7-2 and TRBJ2-6 gives the whole variable domain GAGVSQSPSNKVTEKGKDVELRCDPISGHTALYWYRQSLGQGLEFLIYFQGNSAPDKSGLPSDRFSAERTGGSVSTLTIQRTQQEDSAVYLCASSSFRQGLGGANVLTFGAGSRLTVL.

This clonotype was counted many times. The genes are TRBV7-2 and TRBJ2-1; D is perhaps TRBD1 (7 bases). The CDR3 covers 15 residues. Germline loops: CDR1 SGHTA, CDR2 FQGNSA. V was trimmed by 4 bases and J by 4 bases, leaving 14 bases between them. The CDR3 protein is CASSSPGGPYNEQFF. CDR3 DNA sequence: TGTGCCAGCAGCTCGCCAGGGGGGCCTTACAATGAGCAGTTCTTC.

This clonotype was observed many times. The chain recombines TRBV6-2 or TRBV6-3 with TRBJ2-2, with D hard to call. Per germline, CDR1 MNHEY and CDR2 SVGEGT. This CDR3 spans 13 amino acids. V was pared by 6 bases and J by 4 bases, with 9 bases between. CDR3 loop: CASSPDFTGELFF. CDR3 sequence (DNA): TGTGCCAGCAGCCCCGACTTCACCGGGGAGCTGTTTTTT.

This clonotype was recorded a few times. CDR3 in amino acids: CASGQGGVGTDTQYF. The CDR3 DNA reads TGTGCCAGTGGACAGGGCGGGGTCGGCACAGATACGCAGTATTTT. This chain joins TRBV19 and TRBJ2-3; TRBD1 matches 8 bases. Per the germline V gene, CDR1 is LNHDA and CDR2 is SQIVND (reference sequence). V was pared by 8 bases and J by 1 base, with 8 bases of the junction left unmatched. The CDR3 loop spans 15 amino acids.

This clonotype was seen many times. This rearrangement joins TRBV7-3 to TRBJ2-1; 12 bases fit TRBD2. Per germline, CDR1 SGHTA and CDR2 FQGTGA. This CDR3 is built from 16 residues. V lost 5 bases to trimming and J lost 9 bases; unmatched junction nucleotides: 11. CDR3 region: CASSPRASGGAGEQFF. The CDR3 region has the DNA TGTGCCAGCAGCCCGCGGGCTAGCGGGGGGGCAGGTGAGCAGTTCTTC.

This chain joins TRBV4-1 and TRBJ2-1, with 14 nucleotides matching TRBD2. The junction had 7 bases not matched to a gene; V was cut back by 5 bases and J by 10 bases. Germline V gives CDR1 MGHRA, CDR2 YSYEKL. This CDR3 spans 15 amino acids. The CDR3 DNA sequence: TGCGCCAGCAGCTTGACTAGCGGGAGGGCACGGGAGCAGTTCTTC. Translation: CASSLTSGRAREQFF.

This clonotype was picked up many times. The J gene is TRBJ2-7, the V gene TRBV6-1, with TRBD1 identical over 8 bases. Germline trimming cut 6 bases from V and 5 bases from J; bases unmatched to any gene: 3. This CDR3 region has 12 residues. Germline V gene lookup returns CDR1 MNHNS and CDR2 SASEGT. Here the CDR3 DNA reads TGTGCCAGCAGCTCACAGGGGGACGAGCAGTACTTC. This sequence encodes CASSSQGDEQYF.

V gene TRBV9 combines with J gene TRBJ1-1; a weak D match, TRBD1 (6 bases). This CDR3 region has 14 residues. Germline CDR1 and CDR2: SGDLS and YYNGEE. V lost 0 bases and J lost 3, with 9 bases in between. The CDR3 sequence is CASSVEGGDTEAFF. The CDR3 DNA sequence: TGTGCCAGCAGCGTAGAAGGGGGAGACACTGAAGCTTTCTTT.

The table lists this clonotype with many counts. V and J are TRBV7-8 and TRBJ1-6; weak D call: TRBD1 (6 bases). CDR1 and CDR2 from the germline V gene are SGHVS and FQNEAQ. Trimming pared 5 bases from V and 0 bases from J, leaving 17 bases between. This CDR3 comprises 18 residues. The CDR3 DNA reads TGTGCCAGCAGCCCACGACCCACAGGGTTCTCCTATAATTCACCCCTCCACTTT. Translation gives CASSPRPTGFSYNSPLHF.

This clonotype was seen ten or more times. This chain uses TRBV7-2 with TRBJ1-4; D call uncertain. Germline V gene lookup returns CDR1 SGHTA and CDR2 FQGNSA. The length of the CDR3 is 15 residues. Between the trimmed V and J ends, which lost 2 bases and 0 bases, there was a span of 7 bases. CDR3 residues: CASSLLASTNEKLFF. The CDR3 coding sequence is TGTGCCAGCAGCTTATTAGCGTCAACTAATGAAAAACTGTTTTTT.

About this clonotype itself: A much more abundant neighbour one base away suggests this may be a read error. V and J are TRBV5-1 and TRBJ2-7; weak D call: TRBD1 (6 bases). Germline CDR1 is SGHRS and CDR2 is YFSETQ. CDR3 length: 14 residues. The CDR3 reads CANSLWTATYEQYF. CDR3 nucleotides: TGCGCCAACAGCCTCTGGACAGCCACCTACGAGCAGTACTTC.

V is TRBV5-4 and J is TRBJ1-4, with D perhaps matching TRBD1 (6 bases). This CDR3 has 15 residues. Germline CDR1 and CDR2: SGHNT and YYREEE (reference sequence). V lost 0 bases to trimming and J lost 8 bases, with 14 bases between them. The CDR3 region has the DNA TGTGCCAGCAGCTTGGAGGGGGGCATTGAGGAAAAACTGTTTTTT. Its translation is CASSLEGGIEEKLFF.

The CDR3 loop is CASSYVSGQLQETQYF. The CDR3 nucleotides read TGTGCCAGCAGTTACGTTTCGGGACAGCTACAAGAGACCCAGTACTTC. The chain combines TRBV6-1 with TRBJ2-5; 7 nucleotides agree with TRBD1. The CDR3 runs to 16 residues. Trimming took 5 bases from V and 2 from J; bases not matched to a gene: 11. In germline, CDR1 is MNHNS, CDR2 SASEGT.